Sequencing of this TCR beta chain was carried out in a study of blood T cell repertoires in COVID-19. Study as a whole: The United States, Italy and Spain provided the acute and convalescent COVID-19 samples. Sources were T cells, B-cell-depleted T cells, or PBMCs; the material itself was cDNA or gDNA.

The data were produced by immunoSEQ multiplex PCR, yet TCRdb's version contains in-frame clones alone and is incomplete. This table holds about 110,000 clones, approximately 86% found once. The J segment lost 6 bases and the V segment lost 5 bases, leaving 5 bases of the junction unmatched. Per the germline V gene, CDR1 is SGHRS and CDR2 is YFSETQ. The CDR3 loop spans 14 amino acids. The sequence came from a man aged 35 to 55 with acute or convalescent COVID-19. Sequenced material: peripheral blood. The chain links TRBV5-1 to TRBJ1-2, with TRBD1 matching over 12 bases. CDR3 loop: CASRPGQGADGYTF. The CDR3 DNA follows: TGCGCCAGCAGACCGGGACAGGGGGCTGATGGCTACACCTTC.